The following is a T cell receptor beta chain sequence with its context. Its antigen is still unknown. No base quality information exists; no much larger clone differs at one position. The data belong to a study of T cell changes during pregnancy in multiple sclerosis (dated by TCRdb to between 2018 and 2020). Some background on the complete study: The study looked at changes in the T cell repertoire across pregnancy in women with multiple sclerosis.

The library was produced with the immunoSEQ multiplex PCR assay. Imported from immuneACCESS, the table was reduced by TCRdb to in-frame sequences with V and J called. These copies leave out some clones; in studies compared against another copy, an unresolved V gene accounts for under half, and the cause of the remainder is not known. This sample lists 90,000 to 120,000 clones; 85% to 95% were detected once. The ten biggest clones cover 0.65% to 0.9% of the sample. The sample in question was peripheral blood, obtained in the third trimester of pregnancy. The receptor was isolated from a female donor in good health, enrolled as a control in a pregnancy study.

CDR3 region: CASSSEQGTHLDTQYF. The sequence in DNA is TGTGCCAGCAGCTCAGAGCAGGGGACACATCTTGATACGCAGTATTTT. Recombination linked TRBV11-3 to TRBJ2-3; the best D guess is TRBD1, with 6 bases matching. Counted from cysteine to phenylalanine, this CDR3 has 16 amino acids. CDR3 DNA only is kept here, 48 bases in frame from base 1. The germline V gene gives CDR1 as SGHNT and CDR2 as YENEEA. The V and J ends are trimmed by 4 bases and 6 bases, leaving 20 bases between them.